This T cell receptor (beta chain) was found in a study of shared clonotypes between healthy human individuals. Study details: The study used three CD4 naive, three CD4 memory, two CD8 naive and one CD8 memory plate per donor. Study conclusions and caveats: An effect of sequencing depth on clonotype sharing among donors was expected.

Trimming shortened V by 6 bases and J by 4 bases, and 12 bases separated the two germline ends. The CDR3 runs 13 residues. CDR1 SGHTA and CDR2 FQGNSA come from the germline V gene. About this clone: No antigen is known for it.

Sorted-subset replicate PCRs used roughly 210 ng of genomic DNA. This amount corresponded to 30,000 to 35,000 T cell genomes. The assay was immunoSEQ multiplex PCR, and TCRdb's table has in-frame clones only and misses some. The data show some 980,000 clones, roughly 72% seen once. The origin of this receptor is a man younger than 35 in good health. This chain links TRBV7-2 with TRBJ2-5, with D tentatively TRBD2 (5 bases). Sequenced: memory CD4+ T cells sorted from blood. Regarding subset: CD45RA-negative fraction. The CDR3 is CASRRASPETQYF. DNA of the CDR3: TGTGCCAGCAGAAGGGCTAGCCCAGAGACCCAGTACTTC.